The sequence of this T cell receptor beta chain was determined in a study of T cells in women clearing cervical HPV infection. The V and J ends lost 5 bases and 3 bases, in that order; junction bases with no gene match: 5. The CDR3 is 15 residues long. The germline gives CDR1 SGHVS, CDR2 FNYEAQ. The study's findings and limits: Richness differences could reflect unmeasured T-cell content per sample. Associations may precede or follow infection; HPV-specific or memory T cells were not isolated. Repertoire richness, not evenness, was significantly elevated in CIN3+ cases versus controls. Controls had more TRBV6-7 (approximately 0.15%) than cases (approximately 0.11%).

As concerns this clone: As yet, its antigen is unknown. The read ends 3 residues shy of where the CDR3 ends; the end is completed using the germline J gene.

Here immunoSEQ multiplex PCR was the method, and the copy in TCRdb shows in-frame clones only, minus some. Its table records around 39,000 clones. This TCR derives from a woman between 18 and 69 years old with a cervical HPV16 infection that either progressed to CIN3+ or cleared (not recorded which). The V call is TRBV7-6, the J call TRBJ2-7; 12 nucleotides align to TRBD1. Material for sequencing was blood buffy coat. Partial CDR3 DNA: TGTGCCAGCAGCGGCGGGACAGGGGGCCACTACGAG. Its translation: CASSGGTGGHYE. The full CDR3 is CASSGGTGGHYEQYF.